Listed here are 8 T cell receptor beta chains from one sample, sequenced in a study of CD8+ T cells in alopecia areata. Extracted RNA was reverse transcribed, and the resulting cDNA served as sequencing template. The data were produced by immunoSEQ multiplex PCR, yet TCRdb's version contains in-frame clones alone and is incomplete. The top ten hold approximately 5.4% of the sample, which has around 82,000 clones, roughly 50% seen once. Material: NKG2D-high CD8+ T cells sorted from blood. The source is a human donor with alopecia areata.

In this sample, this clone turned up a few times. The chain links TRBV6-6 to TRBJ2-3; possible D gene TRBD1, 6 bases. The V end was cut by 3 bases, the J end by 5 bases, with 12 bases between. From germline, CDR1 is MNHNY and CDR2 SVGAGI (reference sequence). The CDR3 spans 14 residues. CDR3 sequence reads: CASSYSGGVDTQYF. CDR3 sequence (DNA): TGTGCCAGCAGTTATTCTGGGGGCGTAGATACGCAGTATTTT.

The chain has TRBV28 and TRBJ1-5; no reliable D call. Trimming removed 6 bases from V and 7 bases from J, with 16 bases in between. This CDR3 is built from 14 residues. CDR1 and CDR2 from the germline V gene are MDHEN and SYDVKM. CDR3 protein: CASRPAGLGQPQHF. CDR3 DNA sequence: TGTGCCAGCAGACCCGCGGGGTTAGGGCAGCCCCAGCATTTT.

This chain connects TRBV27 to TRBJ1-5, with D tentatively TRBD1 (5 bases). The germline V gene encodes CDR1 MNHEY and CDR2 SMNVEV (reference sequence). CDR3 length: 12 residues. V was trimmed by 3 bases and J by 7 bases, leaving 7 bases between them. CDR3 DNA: TGTGCCAGCAGTTTCGGGGGGCAGCCCCAGCATTTT. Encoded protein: CASSFGGQPQHF.

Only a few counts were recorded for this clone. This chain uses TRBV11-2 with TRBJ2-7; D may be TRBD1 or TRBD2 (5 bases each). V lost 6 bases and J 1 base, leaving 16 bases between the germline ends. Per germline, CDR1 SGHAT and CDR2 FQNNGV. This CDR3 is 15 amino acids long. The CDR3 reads CASRSKRDPSYEQYF. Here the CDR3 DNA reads TGTGCCAGCAGGTCAAAACGGGACCCTTCCTACGAGCAGTACTTC.

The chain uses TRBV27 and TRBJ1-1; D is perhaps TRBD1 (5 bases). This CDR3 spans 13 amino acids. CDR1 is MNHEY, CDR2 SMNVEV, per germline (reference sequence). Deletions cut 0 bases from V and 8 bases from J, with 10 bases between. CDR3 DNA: TGTGCCAGCAGTTTATCCACAGGAGCCGAAGCTTTCTTT. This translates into CASSLSTGAEAFF.

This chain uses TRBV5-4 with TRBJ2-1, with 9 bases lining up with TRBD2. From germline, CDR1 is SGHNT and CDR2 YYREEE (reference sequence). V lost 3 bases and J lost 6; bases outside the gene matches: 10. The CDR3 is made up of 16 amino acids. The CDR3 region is CASSWRSGGTINEQFF. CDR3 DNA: TGTGCCAGCAGCTGGAGAAGCGGGGGGACCATCAATGAGCAGTTCTTC.

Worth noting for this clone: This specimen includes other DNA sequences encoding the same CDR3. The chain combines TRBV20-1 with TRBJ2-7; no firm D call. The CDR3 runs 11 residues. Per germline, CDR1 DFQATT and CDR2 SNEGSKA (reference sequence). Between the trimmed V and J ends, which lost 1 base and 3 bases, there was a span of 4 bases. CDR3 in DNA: TGCAGTGCTAGAGTCCGCTACGAGCAGTACTTC. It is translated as CSARVRYEQYF.

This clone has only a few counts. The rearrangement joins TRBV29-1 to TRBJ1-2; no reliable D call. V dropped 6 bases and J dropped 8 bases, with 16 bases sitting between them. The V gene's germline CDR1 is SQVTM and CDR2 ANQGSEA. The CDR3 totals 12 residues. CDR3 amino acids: CSVPSGSAGYTF. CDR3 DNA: TGCAGCGTCCCGTCCGGAAGTGCCGGCTACACCTTC.